This T cell receptor beta chain was identified in a study of blood T cell repertoires in COVID-19. Libraries were prepared by immunoSEQ multiplex PCR; TCRdb keeps only in-frame clonotypes and omits some of them. The profile covers a few hundred thousand clones, with around nine tenths appearing a single time and less than 3.5% taken by the ten largest. There are 15 residues in the CDR3. V was pared by 5 bases and J by 4 bases, with 8 bases of the junction left unmatched. Germline lookup yields CDR1 LGHDT and CDR2 YNNKEL (reference sequence). Participants came from roughly 25 US areas, aged about 18 to 95 years. Participants were placed into cohorts based on the clinical history they reported. Exposed enrollees had met someone with a PCR-confirmed or clinician-diagnosed COVID-19 case at some point within the 2 weeks before study entry. The count of this clone is one.

V usage is TRBV3-1 (or the pseudogene TRBV3-2) and J usage is TRBJ1-1; TRBD1 agrees at 9 bases. This TCR was sampled from a woman between 45 and 60 years old who had been exposed to COVID-19. Sequenced material: PBMCs or T cells enriched from blood (not recorded which). The CDR3 protein is CASSYGQGRTTEAFF. CDR3 in DNA: TGTGCCAGCAGCTACGGACAGGGGAGGACCACTGAAGCTTTCTTT.